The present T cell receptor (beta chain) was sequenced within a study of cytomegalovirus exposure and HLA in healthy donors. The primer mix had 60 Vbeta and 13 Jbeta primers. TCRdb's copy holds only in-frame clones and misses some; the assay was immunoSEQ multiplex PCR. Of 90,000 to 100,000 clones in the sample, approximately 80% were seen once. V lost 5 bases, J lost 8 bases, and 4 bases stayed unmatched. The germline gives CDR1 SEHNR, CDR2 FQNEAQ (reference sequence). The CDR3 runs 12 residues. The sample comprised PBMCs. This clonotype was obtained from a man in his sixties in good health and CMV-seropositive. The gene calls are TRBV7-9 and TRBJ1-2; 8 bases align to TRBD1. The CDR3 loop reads CASSHGQGGYTF. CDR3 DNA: TGTGCCAGCAGCCACGGACAGGGAGGCTACACCTTC. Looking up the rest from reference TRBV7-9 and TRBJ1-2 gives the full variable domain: DTGVSQNPRHKITKRGQNVTFRCDPISEHNRLYWYRQTLGQGPEFLTYFQNEAQLEKSRLLSDRFSAERPKGSFSTLEIQRTEQGDSAMYLCASSHGQGGYTFGSGTRLTVV.